A selection of T cell receptor beta chains follows, all from one sample in a study of T cell responses to AZD1222 COVID-19 vaccine. TCRdb's copy holds only in-frame clones and misses some; the assay was immunoSEQ multiplex PCR. The profile shows around 140,000 clones, about 93% of them singletons. Sequenced here: peripheral blood, sampled on day 0 of AZD1222 vaccination. These receptors all come from an adult in good health. Each CDR3 is given with its conserved first and last residue. The D gene is left open where the match is weak. Only some rows state a clone size, as once, few, many or a class for expanded clones.

v_gene: TRBV4-3
j_gene: TRBJ1-1
d_gene: .
abundance: .
CDR3nt: TGCGCCAGCAGCCAAGTAAAGAAGGAACCTGAAGCTTTCTTT
CDR3aa: CASSQVKKEPEAFF

v_gene: TRBV7-9
j_gene: TRBJ2-7
d_gene: TRBD2
abundance: .
CDR3nt: TGTGCCAGCAGCTTCACCGAGCGGGGGTTCGGTGACGAGCAGTACTTC
CDR3aa: CASSFTERGFGDEQYF

v_gene: TRBV28
j_gene: TRBJ2-7
d_gene: TRBD2
abundance: .
CDR3nt: TGTGCCAGCAGTATCTCCCTTGGGGAGCTAGCGGGAGGGGGGAACGAGCAGTACTTC
CDR3aa: CASSISLGELAGGGNEQYF

v_gene: TRBV4-1
j_gene: TRBJ1-2
d_gene: .
abundance: .
CDR3nt: TGCGCCAGCAGCCCCGGAGGGGGGAACTATGGCTACACCTTC
CDR3aa: CASSPGGGNYGYTF

v_gene: TRBV4-2
j_gene: TRBJ1-2
d_gene: .
abundance: .
CDR3nt: TGTGCCAGCAGCCAAGATGCCAGTCCAAACTATGGCTACACCTTC
CDR3aa: CASSQDASPNYGYTF

v_gene: TRBV2
j_gene: TRBJ1-6
d_gene: .
abundance: .
CDR3nt: TGTGCCAGCAGTGACGCCGGACGGGGGGTCCTCCACTTT
CDR3aa: CASSDAGRGVLHF

v_gene: TRBV5-3
j_gene: TRBJ2-7
d_gene: .
abundance: .
CDR3nt: TGTGCCAGAAGCTTGATTTATGGGGTAATCGACGAGCAGTACTTC
CDR3aa: CARSLIYGVIDEQYF

v_gene: TRBV7-9
j_gene: TRBJ1-1
d_gene: .
abundance: .
CDR3nt: TGTGCCAGCAGCAGTACCGCCGGCGGGGGGACTGAAGCTTTCTTT
CDR3aa: CASSSTAGGGTEAFF

v_gene: TRBV7-9
j_gene: TRBJ1-2
d_gene: TRBD1
abundance: few
CDR3nt: TGTGCCAGCACTCTTAGGTCAGGGGGTTCCCCTAACTATGGCTACACCTTC
CDR3aa: CASTLRSGGSPNYGYTF

v_gene: TRBV6-5
j_gene: TRBJ1-1
d_gene: .
abundance: .
CDR3nt: TGTGCCAGCACCCCAGATCTGGTGGGGACTGAAGCTTTCTTT
CDR3aa: CASTPDLVGTEAFF

v_gene: TRBV30
j_gene: TRBJ1-3
d_gene: .
abundance: few
CDR3nt: TGTGCCTGTCCCATCACTTCTGGAAACACCATATATTTT
CDR3aa: CACPITSGNTIYF

v_gene: TRBV10-2
j_gene: TRBJ1-6
d_gene: .
abundance: once
CDR3nt: TGCGCCACAAGAGAGGGCTCCTATAATTCACCCCTCCACTTT
CDR3aa: CATREGSYNSPLHF

v_gene: TRBV29-1
j_gene: TRBJ1-2
d_gene: .
abundance: .
CDR3nt: TGCAGCGTTTGGAGCACGGGAGGCTACACCTTC
CDR3aa: CSVWSTGGYTF

v_gene: TRBV11-3
j_gene: TRBJ2-2
d_gene: .
abundance: .
CDR3nt: TGTGCCAGCAGCTTAGAGGGCGGGGCCACCGGGGAGCTGTTTTTT
CDR3aa: CASSLEGGATGELFF

v_gene: TRBV27
j_gene: TRBJ1-6
d_gene: .
abundance: once
CDR3nt: TGTGCCAGCAGTTTCGCGGGGATATCCTATAATTCACCCCTCCACTTT
CDR3aa: CASSFAGISYNSPLHF

v_gene: TRBV19
j_gene: TRBJ2-3
d_gene: TRBD2
abundance: .
CDR3nt: TGTGCCAGTAGTAGCCCAGTGGGGCGGGAGAGGGGAGATACGCAGTATTTT
CDR3aa: CASSSPVGRERGDTQYF

v_gene: TRBV6-1
j_gene: TRBJ2-7
d_gene: .
abundance: .
CDR3nt: TGTGCCAGCAGTGATGTCAGCTACGAGCAGTACTTC
CDR3aa: CASSDVSYEQYF

v_gene: TRBV4-1
j_gene: TRBJ2-7
d_gene: TRBD1
abundance: .
CDR3nt: TGCGCCAGCAGCCAAGACGAGACAGGGGGGAACGAGCAGTACTTC
CDR3aa: CASSQDETGGNEQYF

v_gene: TRBV6-2/TRBV6-3
j_gene: TRBJ2-1
d_gene: TRBD2
abundance: .
CDR3nt: TGTGCCAGCAGTTACGTCGCGGGGGACAATGAGCAGTTCTTC
CDR3aa: CASSYVAGDNEQFF

v_gene: TRBV5-6
j_gene: TRBJ2-3
d_gene: .
abundance: .
CDR3nt: TGTGCCAGCAGCTTTCCGGGGTCGCCAGATACGCAGTATTTT
CDR3aa: CASSFPGSPDTQYF

v_gene: TRBV2
j_gene: TRBJ2-7
d_gene: TRBD1
abundance: .
CDR3nt: TGTGCCAGCAGTGCACCGGGACAGGGGAGAGAGCAGTACTTC
CDR3aa: CASSAPGQGREQYF

v_gene: TRBV7-8
j_gene: TRBJ2-5
d_gene: .
abundance: .
CDR3nt: TGTGCCACCTCTCCCGGAATGGGGCGGTCAGAGACCCAGTACTTC
CDR3aa: CATSPGMGRSETQYF

v_gene: TRBV5-1
j_gene: TRBJ2-7
d_gene: TRBD1
abundance: .
CDR3nt: TGCGCCAGCCATCCGGGACAGGGGACCTACGAGCAGTACTTC
CDR3aa: CASHPGQGTYEQYF

v_gene: TRBV27
j_gene: TRBJ2-2
d_gene: .
abundance: .
CDR3nt: TGTGCCAGCCGACGGTCGGACGTCTTGGGTACCGGGGAGCTGTTTTTT
CDR3aa: CASRRSDVLGTGELFF

v_gene: TRBV19
j_gene: TRBJ2-7
d_gene: .
abundance: .
CDR3nt: TGTGCCAGTAAAGGACGGGGGGCTCCGCGCGAGCAGTACTTC
CDR3aa: CASKGRGAPREQYF

v_gene: TRBV10-2
j_gene: TRBJ2-1
d_gene: .
abundance: .
CDR3nt: TGCGCCAGCAGTTCCCGGACACCCTTCGATGAGCAGTTCTTC
CDR3aa: CASSSRTPFDEQFF

v_gene: TRBV27
j_gene: TRBJ2-2
d_gene: .
abundance: .
CDR3nt: TGTGCCAGCAGTCAATCCGGGAACACCGGGGAGCTGTTTTTT
CDR3aa: CASSQSGNTGELFF

v_gene: TRBV19
j_gene: TRBJ2-2
d_gene: .
abundance: .
CDR3nt: TGTGCCAGTAGTTCCCGCTGGGGTGAGACCGGGGAGCTGTTTTTT
CDR3aa: CASSSRWGETGELFF

v_gene: TRBV19
j_gene: TRBJ1-2
d_gene: TRBD1
abundance: .
CDR3nt: TGTGCCAGTAGTAGGACAGGGGTTGGCTACACCTTC
CDR3aa: CASSRTGVGYTF

v_gene: TRBV12-3/TRBV12-4
j_gene: TRBJ1-5
d_gene: .
abundance: .
CDR3nt: TGTGCCAGCAGCCCCCCTGTGCAGGGGACCCAGCATTTT
CDR3aa: CASSPPVQGTQHF

v_gene: TRBV15
j_gene: TRBJ2-1
d_gene: TRBD2
abundance: once
CDR3nt: TGTGCCACCAGCGTGGAGGGAACTAGCGGGAGGAATGAGCAGTTCTTC
CDR3aa: CATSVEGTSGRNEQFF

v_gene: TRBV19
j_gene: TRBJ1-1
d_gene: .
abundance: .
CDR3nt: TGTGCCAGTGGGAGGGAGGCACTCATGAACACTGAAGCTTTCTTT
CDR3aa: CASGREALMNTEAFF

v_gene: TRBV29-1
j_gene: TRBJ1-1
d_gene: TRBD1
abundance: .
CDR3nt: TGCAGCGTTTGGGACAGAGACACTGAAGCTTTCTTT
CDR3aa: CSVWDRDTEAFF

v_gene: TRBV18
j_gene: TRBJ2-3
d_gene: TRBD2
abundance: once
CDR3nt: TGTGCCAGCTCACCAGTAGCTAGCGGTACGCAGTATTTT
CDR3aa: CASSPVASGTQYF

v_gene: TRBV5-5
j_gene: TRBJ1-1
d_gene: .
abundance: once
CDR3nt: TGTGCCAGCAGCTTGGCAGGGGATGTGGCTTTCTTT
CDR3aa: CASSLAGDVAFF

v_gene: TRBV19
j_gene: TRBJ2-7
d_gene: .
abundance: .
CDR3nt: TGTGCCAGTAGTGTTCGCGAGGGTCGCCTCTACGAGCAGTACTTC
CDR3aa: CASSVREGRLYEQYF

v_gene: TRBV6-5
j_gene: TRBJ2-7
d_gene: .
abundance: .
CDR3nt: TGTGCCAGCAGTTCCCTCGGCTCTGTCTACGAGCAGTACTTC
CDR3aa: CASSSLGSVYEQYF

v_gene: TRBV4-2
j_gene: TRBJ1-3
d_gene: .
abundance: .
CDR3nt: TGTGCCAGCAGCCAAGATAACAGGGATAGAAACACCATATATTTT
CDR3aa: CASSQDNRDRNTIYF

v_gene: TRBV4-2
j_gene: TRBJ2-7
d_gene: TRBD2
abundance: .
CDR3nt: TGTGCCAGCAGCCAAGAAGATCCTAGCGGGAGTTACGAGCAGTACTTC
CDR3aa: CASSQEDPSGSYEQYF

v_gene: TRBV6-4
j_gene: TRBJ1-3
d_gene: TRBD1
abundance: .
CDR3nt: TGTGCCAGCAGGCCGGGACAGTCTGGAAACACCATATATTTT
CDR3aa: CASRPGQSGNTIYF

v_gene: TRBV5-1
j_gene: TRBJ2-7
d_gene: .
abundance: .
CDR3nt: TGCGCCAGCAGCCTCAACTCGGGGGACGAGCAGTACTTC
CDR3aa: CASSLNSGDEQYF

v_gene: TRBV7-3
j_gene: TRBJ2-3
d_gene: TRBD2
abundance: .
CDR3nt: TGTGCCAGCAGCAAAGTCCCTAGCGGGGGTAGCACAGATACGCAGTATTTT
CDR3aa: CASSKVPSGGSTDTQYF

v_gene: TRBV28
j_gene: TRBJ1-2
d_gene: TRBD1
abundance: .
CDR3nt: TGTGCCAGCAAGGACAGGGGATACGTCGGCTATGGCTACACCTTC
CDR3aa: CASKDRGYVGYGYTF

v_gene: TRBV7-8
j_gene: TRBJ2-5
d_gene: .
abundance: .
CDR3nt: TGTGCCAGCAGCTTATGGGAGACCCAGTACTTC
CDR3aa: CASSLWETQYF

v_gene: TRBV2
j_gene: TRBJ1-4
d_gene: TRBD1
abundance: .
CDR3nt: TGTGCTATCGGGACAGATCCGGAAAAACTGTTTTTT
CDR3aa: CAIGTDPEKLFF

v_gene: TRBV15
j_gene: TRBJ1-3
d_gene: .
abundance: .
CDR3nt: TGTGCCACCAGCAGAGATATAGGCCGTTACTCCTCTGGAAACACCATATATTTT
CDR3aa: CATSRDIGRYSSGNTIYF

v_gene: TRBV27
j_gene: TRBJ2-7
d_gene: .
abundance: few
CDR3nt: TGTGCCAGTCAAGCTCGTAGGAATCTCTACGAGCAGTACTTC
CDR3aa: CASQARRNLYEQYF

v_gene: TRBV25-1
j_gene: TRBJ1-1
d_gene: .
abundance: .
CDR3nt: TGTGCCAGCAGCCGGACGGGGGGGACTGAAGCTTTCTTT
CDR3aa: CASSRTGGTEAFF

v_gene: TRBV11-2
j_gene: TRBJ2-2
d_gene: .
abundance: .
CDR3nt: TGTGCCAGCAGCTTAAGGGGAACCATCACCGGGGAGCTGTTTTTT
CDR3aa: CASSLRGTITGELFF

v_gene: TRBV5-1
j_gene: TRBJ2-2
d_gene: TRBD2
abundance: .
CDR3nt: TGCGCCAGCAGCCTACTGGGACTAGCGGCACGACTGGGTGGCGGGGAGCTGTTTTTT
CDR3aa: CASSLLGLAARLGGGELFF